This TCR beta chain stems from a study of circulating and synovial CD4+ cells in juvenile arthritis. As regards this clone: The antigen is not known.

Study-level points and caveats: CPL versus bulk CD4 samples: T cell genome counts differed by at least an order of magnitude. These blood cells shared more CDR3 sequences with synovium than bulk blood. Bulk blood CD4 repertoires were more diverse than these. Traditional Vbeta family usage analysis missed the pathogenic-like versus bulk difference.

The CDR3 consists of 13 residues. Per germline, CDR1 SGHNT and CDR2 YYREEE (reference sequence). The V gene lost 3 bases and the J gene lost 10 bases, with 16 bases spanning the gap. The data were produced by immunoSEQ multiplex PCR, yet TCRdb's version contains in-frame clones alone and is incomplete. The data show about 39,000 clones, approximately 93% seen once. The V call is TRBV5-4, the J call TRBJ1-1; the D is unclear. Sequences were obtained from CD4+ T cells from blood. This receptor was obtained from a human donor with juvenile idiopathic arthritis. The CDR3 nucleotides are TGTGCCAGCAGCTCGAATGGGGAGGGAACAGCTTTCTTT. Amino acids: CASSSNGEGTAFF.